This T cell receptor (beta chain) was identified during a study of T cells in Graves' hyperthyroidism and ophthalmopathy. Researchers amplified the TCR beta CDR3 regions from RNA transcripts. The study used the HTBI primer set for a first-round RT-PCR of the TCR CDR3. TCRdb redid the calling of the multiplex PCR reads with MiXCR, one entry per CDR3 protein. This sample yields more than 300,000 distinct CDR3 sequences, of which 15% to 20% are seen a single time; around a third belongs to the top ten. V was pared by 4 bases and J by 0 bases, with 14 bases between. The CDR3 loop spans 16 amino acids. CDR1 is SGHRS, CDR2 YFSETQ, per germline. Diagnosis rested on symptoms, serum thyroxine and TRAb, thyroid ultrasound, and orbital computed tomography. The blood sample was taken at first hyperthyroidism diagnosis, before any ophthalmopathy symptoms. This clonotype was found a few times.

Sequenced: blood. The chain links TRBV5-1 to TRBJ1-3; D is unclear. This TCR came from a woman in her twenties or thirties with Graves' hyperthyroidism that later progressed to Graves' ophthalmopathy. CDR3 bases: TGCGCCAGCAGCCCATCCCAATCAGGCTCTGGAAACACCATATATTTT. It codes for CASSPSQSGSGNTIYF.